This TCR beta chain was identified during a study of blood T cell repertoires in COVID-19. Assay used: immunoSEQ multiplex PCR; TCRdb lists only in-frame clones, some missing. The table shows 59,000 or so clones, with approximately 80% occurring only once. The origin of this receptor is a man in his 60s with acute or convalescent COVID-19. Sequencing was done on a sample of peripheral blood.

DNA of the CDR3: TGTGCCAACGGTCCGGGACAGAACCTTTGGGGGGCCAACGTCCTGACTTTC. It is translated as CANGPGQNLWGANVLTF. The J gene is TRBJ2-6, the V gene TRBV21-1; TRBD1 is taken as the D call from the table, unchecked against the DNA. TRBV21-1 is recorded as a pseudogene. The CDR3 covers 17 residues.